This paragraph reports one T cell receptor beta chain. Its specificity is not known. A much larger clone is a single base away; this may be a read error. The data derive from a study of blood T cells in healthy people across ages. A second roughly 7 to 12 cycle PCR used barcoded and J-beta primers. Unique molecular identifiers of 12 random nucleotides labeled each cDNA. Via MiXCR, TCRdb re-called the 5' RACE reads, giving one row per CDR3 protein. The sample consists of approximately 800,000 distinct CDR3 sequences, more than 35% of them appearing once. Deletions cut 4 bases from V and 2 bases from J, with 12 bases between. Germline CDR1 SQVTM, CDR2 ANQGSEA. The length of the CDR3 is 13 residues. Study observations and caveats: Compared with aged donors, long-lived donors showed fewer expanded clones, suggesting selection.

The donors, all healthy, were Caucasians living in Russia, aged about 6 to 100. No fewer than 6 million PBMCs went into each sample. Sequenced: blood. This receptor was obtained from an elderly man in good health. V is TRBV29-1 and J is TRBJ2-7, with no clear D. In DNA form, the CDR3 reads TGCAGCGTTGGTCAGCAGGACCCCTACGAGCAGTACTTC. Encoded protein: CSVGQQDPYEQYF.